This note documents a single T cell receptor beta chain sequence. Profiling relied on immunoSEQ multiplex PCR, and the TCRdb table lists in-frame clones only, not all of them. There are 50,000 to 75,000 clones in the sample; about 90% occur only once, and approximately 0.32% lies in the top ten. The data originate from a study of OX40 agonist ivuxolimab in advanced cancers. Overall study context: Ivuxolimab, an antibody acting as an agonist of OX40 (CD134), was used to treat patients.

V lost 4 bases and J lost 4, with 2 bases in between. In germline, CDR1 is SGHNT, CDR2 YYREEE (reference sequence). This CDR3 has 10 amino acids. This chain connects TRBV5-4 to TRBJ2-5; D remains ambiguous. The source was CD4+ or CD8+ T cells sorted from blood, collected in a trial of the OX40 agonist ivuxolimab. This sequence originates from an adult with an advanced solid tumor such as melanoma, head and neck, liver or kidney cancer. This CDR3 reads CASSGETQYF. The CDR3 DNA is TGTGCCAGCAGCGGAGAGACCCAGTACTTC.